The rows below give T cell receptor beta chains drawn from one sample of a study of vaccination and CD4 T cells after COVID-19. Their target antigens are unknown. TCRdb itself ran the PCR reads through MiXCR, one entry per CDR3 protein. Counted here are about 6,900 distinct CDR3 sequences, around a quarter occurring once; the ten biggest clones make up approximately 29%. Sequenced material: CD4+ T cells from blood, cultured in vitro. The receptors were gathered from a human donor in good health. The conserved cysteine and the conserved F or W are not part of the CDR3 here. The order of the fields is CDR3 length, J gene, V gene, CDR3 protein.

11	TRBJ2-5	TRBV6-5	ASSYGDQETQY
13	TRBJ2-1	TRBV6-1	ASTRHPFTYNEQF
10	TRBJ1-2	TRBV25-1	ASSRVGYGYT
11	TRBJ1-5	TRBV7-2	ASSTHPKQPQH
14	TRBJ2-5	TRBV6-2/TRBV6-3	ASSYSSGEHQETQY
9	TRBJ1-2	TRBV11-2	ASSPRAGYT
12	TRBJ1-5	TRBV19	ASRTGPNNQPQH
15	TRBJ1-2	TRBV18	ASSPSTAGIWNYGYT
13	TRBJ1-2	TRBV19	ASSIDRGVNYGYT
13	TRBJ2-5	TRBV5-1	ASSPRTGVVETQY
13	TRBJ1-3	TRBV7-9	ASSYGDRAGNTIY
13	TRBJ1-5	TRBV20-1	SARDPGERNQPQH
12	TRBJ1-6	TRBV6-1	ASRGTGGVSPLH
12	TRBJ2-7	TRBV6-1	ASSEVKQHYEQY
12	TRBJ1-3	TRBV6-5	ASSSVLSGNTIY
12	TRBJ2-5	TRBV27	ASSLGGNQETQY
16	TRBJ1-1	TRBV18	ASSPRRGSGIMNTEAF
11	TRBJ2-4	TRBV20-1	SARDDRGAFQY
12	TRBJ2-2	TRBV6-2/TRBV6-3	ASTNEMNTGELF
12	TRBJ2-5	TRBV20-1	SARTGTEEETQY
14	TRBJ2-3	TRBV2	ASSEGPGRGTDTQY
10	TRBJ1-1	TRBV15	AVGRLNTEAF
13	TRBJ2-7	TRBV27	ASRTEDRRSYEQY
11	TRBJ2-5	TRBV5-4	ASSTATSETQY
12	TRBJ1-5	TRBV5-3	ASSLQTHNQPQH
12	TRBJ1-2	TRBV12-3/TRBV12-4	ASSQGVSNYGYT
12	TRBJ1-1	TRBV27	ASSLRTGVTEAF
15	TRBJ2-3	TRBV24-1	ATSDATKGMGADTQY
12	TRBJ1-2	TRBV7-9	ASSKRQSRYGYT
11	TRBJ1-1	TRBV19	ASSHKGSTEAF
13	TRBJ1-6	TRBV6-1	ASTLLQGANSPLH
10	TRBJ1-1	TRBV19	ASLVGQGVAF
11	TRBJ2-1	TRBV7-8	ASSLEYRNEQF